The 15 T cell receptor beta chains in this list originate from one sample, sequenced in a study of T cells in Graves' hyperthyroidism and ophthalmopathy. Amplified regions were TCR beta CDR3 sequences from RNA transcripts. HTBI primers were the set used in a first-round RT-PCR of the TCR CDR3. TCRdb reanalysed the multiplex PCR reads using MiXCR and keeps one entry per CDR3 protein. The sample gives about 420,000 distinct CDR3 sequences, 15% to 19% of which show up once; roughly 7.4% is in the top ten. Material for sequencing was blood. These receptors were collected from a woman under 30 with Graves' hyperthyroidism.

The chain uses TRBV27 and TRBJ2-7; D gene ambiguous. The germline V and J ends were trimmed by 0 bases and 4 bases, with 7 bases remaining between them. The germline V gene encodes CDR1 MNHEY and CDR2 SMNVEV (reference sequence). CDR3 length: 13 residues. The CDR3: CASSLSIGYEQYF. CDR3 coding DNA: TGTGCCAGCAGTTTATCTATAGGTTACGAGCAGTACTTC.

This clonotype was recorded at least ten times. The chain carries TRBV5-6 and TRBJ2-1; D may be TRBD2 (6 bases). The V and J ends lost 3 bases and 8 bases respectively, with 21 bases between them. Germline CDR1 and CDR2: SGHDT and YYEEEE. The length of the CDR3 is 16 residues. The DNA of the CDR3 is TGTGCCAGCAGCTCCCCGGGACTCCCGTTGAGGGATGAGCAGTTCTTC. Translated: CASSSPGLPLRDEQFF.

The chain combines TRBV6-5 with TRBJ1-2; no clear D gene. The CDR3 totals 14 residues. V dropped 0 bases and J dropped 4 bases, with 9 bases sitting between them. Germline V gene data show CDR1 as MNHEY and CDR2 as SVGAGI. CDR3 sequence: CASSYSSGGYGYTF. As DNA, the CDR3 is TGTGCCAGCAGTTACTCGTCAGGCGGCTATGGCTACACCTTC.

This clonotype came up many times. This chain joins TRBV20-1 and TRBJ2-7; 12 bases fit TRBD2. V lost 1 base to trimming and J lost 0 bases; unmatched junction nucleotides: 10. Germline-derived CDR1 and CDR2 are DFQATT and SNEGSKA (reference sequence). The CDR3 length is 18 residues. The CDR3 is CSARVVGLAGPSSYEQYF. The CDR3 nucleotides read TGCAGTGCTAGAGTCGTAGGACTAGCGGGACCCAGCTCCTACGAGCAGTACTTC.

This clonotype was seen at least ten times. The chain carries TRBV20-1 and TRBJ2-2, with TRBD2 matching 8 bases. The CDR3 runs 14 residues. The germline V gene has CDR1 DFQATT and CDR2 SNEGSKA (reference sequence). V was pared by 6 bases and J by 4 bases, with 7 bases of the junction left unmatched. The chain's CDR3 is CSAERLAITGELFF. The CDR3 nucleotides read TGCAGTGCGGAGAGACTAGCGATCACCGGGGAGCTGTTTTTT.

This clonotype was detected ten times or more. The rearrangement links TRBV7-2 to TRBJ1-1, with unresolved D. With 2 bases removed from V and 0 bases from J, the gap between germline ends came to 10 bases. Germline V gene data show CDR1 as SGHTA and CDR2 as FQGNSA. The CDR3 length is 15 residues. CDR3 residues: CASSLTADMNTEAFF. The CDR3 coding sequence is TGTGCCAGCAGCTTAACGGCAGATATGAACACTGAAGCTTTCTTT.

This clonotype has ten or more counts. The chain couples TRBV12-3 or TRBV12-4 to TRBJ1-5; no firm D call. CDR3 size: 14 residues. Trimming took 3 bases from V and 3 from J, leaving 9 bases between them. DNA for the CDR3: TGTGCCAGCAGTTTCTTAGGTCCCAATCAGCCCCAGCATTTT. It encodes CASSFLGPNQPQHF.

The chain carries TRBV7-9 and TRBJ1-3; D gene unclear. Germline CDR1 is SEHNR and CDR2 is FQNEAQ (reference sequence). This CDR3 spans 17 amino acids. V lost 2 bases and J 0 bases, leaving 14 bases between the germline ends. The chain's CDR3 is CASSLRALGASGNTIYF. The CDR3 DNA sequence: TGTGCCAGCAGCTTAAGGGCGTTGGGAGCCTCTGGAAACACCATATATTTT.

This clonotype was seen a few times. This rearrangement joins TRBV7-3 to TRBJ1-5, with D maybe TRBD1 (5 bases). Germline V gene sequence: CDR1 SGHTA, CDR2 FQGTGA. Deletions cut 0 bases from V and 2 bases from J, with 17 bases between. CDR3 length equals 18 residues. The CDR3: CASSLTPRTSMGNQPQHF. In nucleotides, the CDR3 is TGTGCCAGCAGCTTAACCCCTCGGACATCCATGGGCAATCAGCCCCAGCATTTT.

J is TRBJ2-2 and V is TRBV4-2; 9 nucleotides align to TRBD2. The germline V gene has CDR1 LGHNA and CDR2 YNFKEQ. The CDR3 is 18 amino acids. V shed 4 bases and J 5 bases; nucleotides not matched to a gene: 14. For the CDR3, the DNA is TGTGCCAGCAGCCCAGGGTGGGTAGGCGGGGGGGCAACCGGGGAGCTGTTTTTT. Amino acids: CASSPGWVGGGATGELFF.

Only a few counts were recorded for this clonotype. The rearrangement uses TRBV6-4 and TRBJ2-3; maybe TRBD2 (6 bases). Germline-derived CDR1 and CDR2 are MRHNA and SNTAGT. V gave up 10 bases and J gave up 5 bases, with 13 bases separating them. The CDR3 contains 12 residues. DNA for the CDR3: TGTGCCAAGGGACTGCTCGAAGATACGCAGTATTTT. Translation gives CAKGLLEDTQYF.

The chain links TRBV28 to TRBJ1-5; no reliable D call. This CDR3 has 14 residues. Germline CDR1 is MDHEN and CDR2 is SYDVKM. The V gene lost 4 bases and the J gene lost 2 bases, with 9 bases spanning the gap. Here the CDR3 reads CASSSDRRNQPQHF. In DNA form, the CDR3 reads TGTGCCAGCAGTTCCGACCGCCGCAATCAGCCCCAGCATTTT.

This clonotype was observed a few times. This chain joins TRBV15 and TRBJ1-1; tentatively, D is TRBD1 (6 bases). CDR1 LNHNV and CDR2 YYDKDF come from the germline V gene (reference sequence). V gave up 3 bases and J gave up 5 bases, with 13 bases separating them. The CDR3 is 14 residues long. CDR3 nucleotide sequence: TGTGCCACCAGCAGTACCCGGGACACGACTGAAGCTTTCTTT. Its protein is CATSSTRDTTEAFF. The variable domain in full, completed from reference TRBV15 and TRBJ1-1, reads DAMVIQNPRYQVTQFGKPVTLSCSQTLNHNVMYWYQQKSSQAPKLLFHYYDKDFNNEADTPDNFQSRRPNTSFCFLDIRSPGLGDTAMYLCATSSTRDTTEAFFGQGTRLTVV.

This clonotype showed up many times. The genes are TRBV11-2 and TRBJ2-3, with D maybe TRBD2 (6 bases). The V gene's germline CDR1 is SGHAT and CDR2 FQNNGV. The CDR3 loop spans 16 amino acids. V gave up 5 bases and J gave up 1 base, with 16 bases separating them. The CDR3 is CASSTVGPGGTDTQYF. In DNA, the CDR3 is TGTGCCAGCAGCACAGTCGGCCCGGGGGGCACAGATACGCAGTATTTT.

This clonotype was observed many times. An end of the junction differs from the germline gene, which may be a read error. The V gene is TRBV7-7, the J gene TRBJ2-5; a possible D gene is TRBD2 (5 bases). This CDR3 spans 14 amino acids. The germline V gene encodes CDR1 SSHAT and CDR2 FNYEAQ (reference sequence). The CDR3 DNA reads TGTGCTAGCAGCTTAGATCGGGGAACGGAGACCCAGTACTTC. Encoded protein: CASSLDRGTETQYF.